One and the same sample provided the 12 T cell receptor beta chains below, sequenced in a study of cytomegalovirus exposure and HLA in healthy donors. The PCR had 60 Vbeta and 13 Jbeta primers. The protocol was immunoSEQ multiplex PCR, while the TCRdb copy is restricted to in-frame clones and leaves out a portion. The data contain around 130,000 clones, roughly 80% of them singletons. Sequenced input: PBMCs. The receptor source for this set is a woman between 40 and 55 years old in good health and CMV-seronegative.

The chain recombines TRBV28 with TRBJ1-4, with no clear D. Trimming shortened V by 2 bases and J by 7 bases, and 11 bases separated the two germline ends. Germline V gene data show CDR1 as MDHEN and CDR2 as SYDVKM. This CDR3 has 14 amino acids. The CDR3 sequence is CASSLPGNAEKLFF. The CDR3 DNA follows: TGTGCCAGCAGTTTACCAGGCAATGCTGAAAAACTGTTTTTT.

This sequence joins TRBV15 and TRBJ1-1; D perhaps matches TRBD1 (6 bases). Per the germline V gene, CDR1 is LNHNV and CDR2 is YYDKDF (reference sequence). Trimming left V 0 bases short and J 10 bases short, with 15 bases between. The CDR3 is made up of 14 amino acids. The CDR3 DNA is TGTGCCACCAGCAGAGATCGGGGGGCTGAGGGAGCTTTCTTT. Its protein product is CATSRDRGAEGAFF.

This chain uses TRBV6-4 with TRBJ2-5, with D unresolved. Trimming cost V 2 bases and J 1 base, with 17 bases left between them. Per germline, CDR1 MRHNA and CDR2 SNTAGT. The CDR3 has 17 amino acids. The CDR3 DNA follows: TGTGCCAGCAGTGACATAACGTCGGTGGAGCTCCAAGAGACCCAGTACTTC. Residues: CASSDITSVELQETQYF.

V is TRBV29-1 and J is TRBJ2-1, with a possible D match to TRBD2 (7 bases). The ends were cut back, 4 bases at V and 6 bases at J, with 13 bases in the middle. The CDR3 runs to 13 residues. The V gene's germline CDR1 is SQVTM and CDR2 ANQGSEA. CDR3 sequence (DNA): TGCAGCGTTGCGGGGGGCAGGAGCAATGAGCAGTTCTTC. The encoded protein is CSVAGGRSNEQFF.

This clone has a single count. The J gene is TRBJ1-2, the V gene TRBV6-1; possibly TRBD1 for D (5 bases). This CDR3 comprises 15 residues. Germline V gene lookup returns CDR1 MNHNS and CDR2 SASEGT. The V and J ends lost 2 bases and 0 bases respectively, with 10 bases between them. CDR3 sequence reads: CASSETGHSNYGYTF. The CDR3 DNA reads as TGTGCCAGCAGTGAAACCGGACATTCTAACTATGGCTACACCTTC.

The CDR3 sequence is CASSNRGGDTDTQYF. In nucleotides, the CDR3 is TGTGCCAGCAGTAACCGGGGGGGCGACACAGATACGCAGTATTTT. This chain uses TRBV6-5 with TRBJ2-3; the match to TRBD2 covers 8 bases. J gave up 2 bases and V 5 bases, and 6 bases lay outside the gene matches. Germline V gives CDR1 MNHEY, CDR2 SVGAGI. The CDR3 is 15 amino acids.

This clone was seen only a few times. This rearrangement joins TRBV7-9 to TRBJ2-7, with a possible D match to TRBD1 (5 bases). Deletions cut 2 bases from V and 4 bases from J, with 6 bases between. CDR1 is SEHNR, CDR2 FQNEAQ, per germline (reference sequence). The CDR3 is 12 amino acids. CDR3 bases: TGTGCCAGCAGCTTACAGGGTTACGAGCAGTACTTC. Protein sequence: CASSLQGYEQYF.

This clone came up once. The V gene is TRBV5-1, the J gene TRBJ2-5; 8 positions match TRBD1. The J call could be wrong; TRBJ2-7 is a better fit for the DNA end. Germline V CDR1 and CDR2: SGHRS, YFSETQ. CDR3 size: 16 residues. CDR3 bases: TGCGCCAGCAGCTCTCGACAGGGGTCAGGGTCCTACGAGCAGTACTTC. This gives the protein CASSSRQGSGSYEQYF.

This chain links TRBV5-6 with TRBJ2-6; the D is unclear. The V and J ends lost 0 bases and 0 bases respectively, with 13 bases between them. CDR1 is SGHDT, CDR2 YYEEEE, per germline. The CDR3 totals 18 residues. Written as DNA, the CDR3 is TGTGCCAGCAGCTTGGAGCGAGGATATCACTCTGGGGCCAACGTCCTGACTTTC. Its protein product is CASSLERGYHSGANVLTF.

The J gene is TRBJ1-5, the V gene TRBV5-3; 7 bases fit TRBD1. TRBV5-3 is assigned to the ORF class and has an uncertain function. V was clipped by 3 bases and J by 4 bases; unmatched bases: 4. The CDR3 contains 14 residues. The CDR3: CARSSGQVNQPQHF. The CDR3 nucleotides read TGTGCCAGAAGCTCCGGACAGGTGAATCAGCCCCAGCATTTT.

The chain's CDR3 is CASSVTGYGYTF. The DNA of the CDR3 is TGTGCCAGCAGCGTGACGGGCTATGGCTACACCTTC. The rearrangement joins TRBV9 to TRBJ1-2; the D is unclear. The ends were cut back, 2 bases at V and 4 bases at J, with 6 bases in the middle. The CDR3 spans 12 residues. Germline CDR1 is SGDLS and CDR2 is YYNGEE.

The chain joins TRBV5-1 to TRBJ2-7, with D possibly TRBD2 on 6 matching bases. This CDR3 is 17 amino acids long. Germline lookup yields CDR1 SGHRS and CDR2 YFSETQ. V was trimmed by 0 bases and J by 6 bases, leaving 22 bases between them. The CDR3 DNA reads TGCGCCAGCAGCTTGGATGAGGATAGCGGCTTCCCCTTCGAGCAGTACTTC. Its translation is CASSLDEDSGFPFEQYF. Full variable domain (missing parts from reference TRBV5-1 and TRBJ2-7): KAGVTQTPRYLIKTRGQQVTLSCSPISGHRSVSWYQQTPGQGLQFLFEYFSETQRNKGNFPGRFSGRQFSNSRSEMNVSTLELGDSALYLCASSLDEDSGFPFEQYFGPGTRLTVT.